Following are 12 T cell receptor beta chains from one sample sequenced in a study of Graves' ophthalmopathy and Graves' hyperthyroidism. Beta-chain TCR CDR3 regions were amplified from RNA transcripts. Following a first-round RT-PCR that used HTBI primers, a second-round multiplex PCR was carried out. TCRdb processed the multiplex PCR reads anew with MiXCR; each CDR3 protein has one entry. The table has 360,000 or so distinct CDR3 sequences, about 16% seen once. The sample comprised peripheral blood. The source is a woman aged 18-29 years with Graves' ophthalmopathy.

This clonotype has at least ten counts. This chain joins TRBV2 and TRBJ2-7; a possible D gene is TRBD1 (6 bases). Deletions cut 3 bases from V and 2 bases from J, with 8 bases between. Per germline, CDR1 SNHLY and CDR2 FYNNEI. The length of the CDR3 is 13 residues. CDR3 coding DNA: TGTGCCAGCAGTGAGGGACATACCTACGAGCAGTACTTC. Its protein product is CASSEGHTYEQYF. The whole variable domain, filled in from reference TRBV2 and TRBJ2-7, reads EPEVTQTPSHQVTQMGQEVILRCVPISNHLYFYWYRQILGQKVEFLVSFYNNEISEKSEIFDDQFSVERPDGSNFTLKIRSTKLEDSAMYFCASSEGHTYEQYFGPGTRLTVT.

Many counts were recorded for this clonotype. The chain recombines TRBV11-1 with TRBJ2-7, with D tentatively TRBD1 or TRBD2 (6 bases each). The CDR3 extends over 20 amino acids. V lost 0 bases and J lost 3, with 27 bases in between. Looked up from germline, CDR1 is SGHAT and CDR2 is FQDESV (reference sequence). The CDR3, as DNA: TGTGCCAGCAGCTTAGCGCTGACGGCGGGACACCCTATGTGGGACTACGAGCAGTACTTC. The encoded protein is CASSLALTAGHPMWDYEQYF. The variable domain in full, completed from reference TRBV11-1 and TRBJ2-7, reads EAEVAQSPRYKITEKSQAVAFWCDPISGHATLYWYRQILGQGPELLVQFQDESVVDDSQLPKDRFSAERLKGVDSTLKIQPAELGDSAMYLCASSLALTAGHPMWDYEQYFGPGTRLTVT.

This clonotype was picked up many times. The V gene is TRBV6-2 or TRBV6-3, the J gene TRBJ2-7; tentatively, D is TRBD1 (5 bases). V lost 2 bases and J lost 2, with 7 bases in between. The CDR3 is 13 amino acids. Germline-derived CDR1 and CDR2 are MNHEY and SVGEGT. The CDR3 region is CASSYGAAYEQYF. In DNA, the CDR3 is TGTGCCAGCAGTTACGGGGCGGCCTACGAGCAGTACTTC.

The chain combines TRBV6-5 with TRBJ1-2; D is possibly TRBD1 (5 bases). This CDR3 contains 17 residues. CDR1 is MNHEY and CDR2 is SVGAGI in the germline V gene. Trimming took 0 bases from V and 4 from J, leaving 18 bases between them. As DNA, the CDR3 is TGTGCCAGCAGTTACTCAGAAGACCGGGACCACGGCTATGGCTACACCTTC. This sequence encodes CASSYSEDRDHGYGYTF.

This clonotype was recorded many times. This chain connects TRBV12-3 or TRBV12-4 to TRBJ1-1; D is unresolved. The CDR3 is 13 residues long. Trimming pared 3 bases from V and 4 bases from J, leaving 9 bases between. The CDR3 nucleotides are TGTGCCAGCAGTTTCGGGGAGAGCACTGAAGCTTTCTTT. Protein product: CASSFGESTEAFF.

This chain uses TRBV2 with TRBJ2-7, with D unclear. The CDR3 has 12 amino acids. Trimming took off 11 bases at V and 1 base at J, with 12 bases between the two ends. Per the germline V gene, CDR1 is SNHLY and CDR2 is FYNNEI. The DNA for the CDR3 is TGTGCCGGAAAGCTTGAATCCTACGAGCAGTACTTC. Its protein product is CAGKLESYEQYF.

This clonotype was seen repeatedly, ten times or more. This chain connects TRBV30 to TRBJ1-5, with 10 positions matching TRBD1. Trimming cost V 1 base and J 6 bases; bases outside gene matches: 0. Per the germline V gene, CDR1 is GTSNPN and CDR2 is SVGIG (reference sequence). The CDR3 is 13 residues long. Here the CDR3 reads CAWSGTGGQPQHF. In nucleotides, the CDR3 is TGTGCCTGGAGTGGGACAGGGGGTCAGCCCCAGCATTTT.

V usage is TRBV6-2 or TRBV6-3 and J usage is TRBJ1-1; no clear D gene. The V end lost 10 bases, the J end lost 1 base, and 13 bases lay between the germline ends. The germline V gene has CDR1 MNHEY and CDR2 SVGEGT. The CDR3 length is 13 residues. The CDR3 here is CANARGPNTEAFF. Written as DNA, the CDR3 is TGTGCCAACGCCCGAGGGCCGAACACTGAAGCTTTCTTT.

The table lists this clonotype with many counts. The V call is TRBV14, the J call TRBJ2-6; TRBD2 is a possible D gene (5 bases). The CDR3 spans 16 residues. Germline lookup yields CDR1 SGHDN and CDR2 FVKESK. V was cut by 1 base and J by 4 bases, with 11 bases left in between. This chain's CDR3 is CASSQVFGVGANVLTF. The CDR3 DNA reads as TGTGCCAGCAGCCAAGTATTCGGGGTCGGGGCCAACGTCCTGACTTTC.

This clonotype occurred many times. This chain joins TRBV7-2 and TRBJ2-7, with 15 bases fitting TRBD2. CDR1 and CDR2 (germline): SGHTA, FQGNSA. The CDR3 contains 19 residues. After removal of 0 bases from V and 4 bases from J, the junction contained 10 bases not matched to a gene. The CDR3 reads CASSLASGLAGGPMYEQYF. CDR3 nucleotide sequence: TGTGCCAGCAGCTTAGCCTCAGGACTAGCGGGAGGGCCGATGTACGAGCAGTACTTC.

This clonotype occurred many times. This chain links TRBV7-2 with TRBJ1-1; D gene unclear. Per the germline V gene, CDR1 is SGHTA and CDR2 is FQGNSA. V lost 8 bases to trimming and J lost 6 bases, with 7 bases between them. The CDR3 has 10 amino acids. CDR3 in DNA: TGTGCCAGCGTCGGTGCTGAAGCTTTCTTT. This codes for CASVGAEAFF.

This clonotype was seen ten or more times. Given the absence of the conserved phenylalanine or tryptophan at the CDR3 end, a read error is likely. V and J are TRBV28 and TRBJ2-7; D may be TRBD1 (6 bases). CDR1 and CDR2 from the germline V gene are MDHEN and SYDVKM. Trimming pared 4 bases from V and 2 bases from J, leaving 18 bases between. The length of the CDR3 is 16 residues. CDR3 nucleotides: TGTGCCAGCAGTTCTCCAGGGGAAGTCTTTGCCTACGAGCAGTACCTC. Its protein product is CASSSPGEVFAYEQYL.